Only a few counts were recorded for the clone carrying this T cell receptor (beta chain). Its target is not known. This record comes from a study of T cell repertoires in cytomegalovirus infection. Study-wide background: Indications of both CMV infection and matching HLA type were provided by public TCR beta signatures.

The germline gives CDR1 MDHEN, CDR2 SYDVKM. The CDR3 is 16 residues long. With 6 bases clipped from V and 10 bases from J, the junction kept 11 bases outside the gene matches. Study results and limitations: HLA-C-restricted CMV-specific TCR beta clonotypes prevailed in the ex vivo response. Carriers of CMV and the relevant HLA type were discriminated by public TCR beta frequency.

TCRdb processed the reads anew with MiXCR; each CDR3 protein has one entry. This table has approximately 500,000 distinct CDR3 sequences, 26% appearing once. The sequencing input was PBMCs. The chain links TRBV28 to TRBJ2-1; 14 bases map to TRBD2. This receptor was taken from a human donor in good health (CMV status not recorded). Some clones in this sample may be carry-over from other donors' samples. Here the CDR3 reads CASRTGLAGGRGEQFF. CDR3 coding DNA: TGTGCCAGCAGGACCGGACTAGCGGGGGGCCGTGGGGAGCAGTTCTTC.